Shown below are 12 T cell receptor beta chains from a single sample sequenced in a study of T cell repertoires in cytomegalovirus infection. No cognate antigen is known for these TCRs. TCRdb re-analysed the reads in MiXCR, keeping a single row per CDR3 protein. The sample lists 350,000 to 400,000 distinct CDR3 sequences; approximately 30% were seen once. The source was cultured PBMCs, collected from culture after CMV antigen stimulation. These receptors were taken from a human donor in good health (CMV status not recorded). Some clones in this sample may be carry-over from other donors' samples.

As for this clonotype: One junction end disagrees with the germline gene, perhaps due to a read error. This chain joins TRBV10-3 and TRBJ1-1; D possibly corresponds to TRBD1 (5 bases). This CDR3 is 11 amino acids long. From germline, CDR1 is ENHRY and CDR2 SYGVKD. The chain's CDR3 is CAISAGSHGLF. In DNA, the CDR3 is TGTGCCATCAGTGCAGGGTCCCATGGGCTCTTT.

With regard to this clonotype: The junction shows a germline mismatch at one end, possibly a read error. The gene calls are TRBV4-1 and TRBJ2-1; 10 bases align to TRBD1. The CDR3 totals 14 residues. CDR1 is MGHRA and CDR2 is YSYEKL in the germline V gene. CDR3 DNA sequence: TGTGCCAGCAGCCCCGACAGGGGGCCCGGCTGGTCGTTCTTC. Translation gives CASSPDRGPGWSFF.

The rearrangement uses TRBV4-3 and TRBJ1-2; 10 bases line up with TRBD1. Germline CDR1 reads LGHNA; CDR2 reads YSLEER. After removal of 2 bases from V and 1 base from J, the junction contained 1 base not matched to a gene. This CDR3 spans 15 amino acids. The CDR3 is CASSQRTGGNYGYTF. The CDR3 nucleotides are TGCGCCAGCAGCCAACGGACAGGGGGTAACTATGGCTACACCTTC.

This chain links TRBV5-5 with TRBJ1-2, with a weak D call TRBD1 (5 bases). Trimming pared 0 bases from V and 4 bases from J, leaving 16 bases between. Germline V gene sequence: CDR1 SGHKS, CDR2 YYEKEE (reference sequence). This CDR3 region has 16 residues. The chain's CDR3 is CASSLAMRGDGYGYTF. In DNA form, the CDR3 reads TGTGCCAGCAGCTTGGCCATGCGGGGCGACGGCTATGGCTACACCTTC.

CDR3 DNA: TGTGCCAGCAGTTTAAGAAGCCCGGATACGCAGTATTTT. Protein: CASSLRSPDTQYF. This chain uses TRBV28 with TRBJ2-3; D unclear. CDR1 and CDR2 (germline): MDHEN, SYDVKM. Trimming cost V 2 bases and J 6 bases, with 9 bases left between them. The CDR3 extends over 13 amino acids.

This clonotype showed up just a few times. The chain combines TRBV7-9 with TRBJ2-5; 10 nucleotides agree with TRBD2. V gave up 5 bases and J gave up 5 bases; unmatched junction bases: 11. CDR1 and CDR2 (germline): SEHNR, FQNEAQ (reference sequence). This CDR3 comprises 16 residues. DNA for the CDR3: TGTGCCAGCAGCCCACAAAGCGGGAGGGCCGGGGAGACCCAGTACTTC. It specifies CASSPQSGRAGETQYF.

This chain connects TRBV2 to TRBJ2-2; TRBD1 or TRBD2 may be the D gene (5 bases each). The CDR3 spans 14 residues. V gave up 11 bases and J gave up 3 bases, with 16 bases separating them. Germline V gene data show CDR1 as SNHLY and CDR2 as FYNNEI. The CDR3 DNA sequence: TGTGCCGGGGGTATCGTGGCGGACACCGGGGAGCTGTTTTTT. Translated, it gives CAGGIVADTGELFF.

This clonotype was recorded many times. J is TRBJ1-6 and V is TRBV7-2; D gene uncertain. The CDR3 has 15 residues. Trimming took 5 bases from V and 2 from J, leaving 10 bases between them. Germline CDR1 SGHTA, CDR2 FQGNSA. In DNA, the CDR3 is TGTGCCAGCAGCCAAGGTCATGCCTATAATTCACCCCTCCACTTT. It encodes CASSQGHAYNSPLHF.

The chain carries TRBV4-1 and TRBJ2-7; D is ambiguous. Germline-derived CDR1 and CDR2 are MGHRA and YSYEKL. V was trimmed by 1 base and J by 11 bases, leaving 9 bases between them. The CDR3 loop spans 11 amino acids. CDR3 in DNA: TGCGCCAGCAGCCAAGGGCCCCAAAAGTACTTC. Protein: CASSQGPQKYF.

The gene calls are TRBV7-9 and TRBJ2-1; 9 positions match TRBD1. The CDR3 contains 13 residues. The germline V gene has CDR1 SEHNR and CDR2 FQNEAQ (reference sequence). The V segment lost 7 bases and the J segment 6 bases; nucleotides outside the gene matches: 4. As DNA, the CDR3 is TGTGCCAGCATCTCGGACAGGGGCAATGAGCAGTTCTTC. It is translated as CASISDRGNEQFF.

This clonotype turned up a few times. The CDR3 region has the DNA TGTGCCAGCAGGGAGACAGTTAACGCCTACGAGCAGTACTTC. Translation gives CASRETVNAYEQYF. The chain links TRBV6-1 to TRBJ2-7, with a possible D match to TRBD1 (5 bases). The length of the CDR3 is 14 residues. The V gene lost 6 bases and the J gene lost 2 bases, with 14 bases spanning the gap. CDR1 and CDR2 (germline): MNHNS, SASEGT.

The J gene is TRBJ1-1, the V gene TRBV20-1; the match to TRBD1 covers 8 bases. Looked up from germline, CDR1 is DFQATT and CDR2 is SNEGSKA (reference sequence). This CDR3 region has 17 residues. The ends lost 2 bases at V and 0 bases at J; junction bases unmatched: 11. The CDR3 loop reads CSARSGQGNIMNTEAFF. The CDR3 DNA sequence: TGCAGTGCTAGATCAGGACAGGGCAACATCATGAACACTGAAGCTTTCTTT.